These 20 T cell receptor beta chains were sequenced from one sample in a study of blood T cell repertoires in COVID-19. Assay used: immunoSEQ multiplex PCR; TCRdb lists only in-frame clones, some missing. The sample contains more than 350,000 clones, 70% to 90% of which appear only once. The source material was peripheral blood. The receptors here all came from a woman younger than 45 with COVID-19, enrolled during active disease.

This CDR3 is CASSLPEQGRAEAFF. In DNA form, the CDR3 reads TGCGCCAGCAGCTTGCCGGAACAGGGGCGGGCTGAAGCTTTCTTT. The V and J genes are TRBV5-1 and TRBJ1-1; 7 positions agree with TRBD1. This CDR3 spans 15 amino acids. J gave up 6 bases and V 1 base, and 9 bases lay outside the gene matches. Germline V lookup: CDR1 SGHRS, CDR2 YFSETQ. The entire variable domain, with the rest obtained from reference TRBV5-1 and TRBJ1-1, is as follows: KAGVTQTPRYLIKTRGQQVTLSCSPISGHRSVSWYQQTPGQGLQFLFEYFSETQRNKGNFPGRFSGRQFSNSRSEMNVSTLELGDSALYLCASSLPEQGRAEAFFGQGTRLTVV.

The V gene is TRBV21-1, the J gene TRBJ2-7; the D call of TRBD1 is as the table states it, not checked on the DNA. TRBV21-1 is labeled a pseudogene. CDR3 length: 15 residues. In nucleotides, the CDR3 is TGTGCCAGCACTCTTCAACCGGGACAGGGGTACGAGCAGTACGTC. Residues: CASTLQPGQGYEQYV.

CDR3 residues: CASSVRRSGWADTQYF. CDR3 coding DNA: TGTGCCAGCAGCGTAAGGCGGTCAGGGTGGGCAGATACGCAGTATTTT. The rearrangement uses TRBV9 and TRBJ2-3; a weak D match, TRBD1 (5 bases). This CDR3 region has 16 residues. Germline V gives CDR1 SGDLS, CDR2 YYNGEE. V lost 1 base and J 4 bases, leaving 16 bases between the germline ends.

The chain couples TRBV5-6 to TRBJ2-2, with 11 bases identical to TRBD1. V lost 4 bases, J lost 3 bases, and 8 bases stayed unmatched. Germline lookup yields CDR1 SGHDT and CDR2 YYEEEE. The CDR3 extends over 17 amino acids. The CDR3 nucleotides are TGTGCCAGCAGCAGAGCCGGGACAGGGGGATACACCGGGGAGCTGTTTTTT. Amino acids: CASSRAGTGGYTGELFF.

V gene TRBV21-1 combines with J gene TRBJ2-1; the table assigns TRBD1, which was not confirmed against the DNA. TRBV21-1 is a pseudogene locus. The CDR3 contains 16 residues. The CDR3 DNA reads TGTGCCAGCAGGGACAACCCGGGACAGAATTACAATGAGCAGTTCTTC. Translated, it gives CASRDNPGQNYNEQFF.

The chain carries TRBV20-1 and TRBJ2-3, with 10 bases lining up with TRBD2. Germline values: CDR1 DFQATT, CDR2 SNEGSKA (reference sequence). This CDR3 has 13 residues. Losses at the gene ends were 3 bases for V and 8 bases for J; bases not matched to a gene: 5. The CDR3 sequence is CSASGIAGGTQYF. The DNA of the CDR3 is TGCAGTGCTAGTGGAATAGCGGGAGGTACGCAGTATTTT.

V and J are TRBV11-2 and TRBJ1-4, with D tentatively TRBD1 (6 bases). The CDR3 spans 13 residues. V was trimmed by 4 bases and J by 5 bases, leaving 8 bases between them. Germline V CDR1 and CDR2: SGHAT, FQNNGV. The CDR3 loop reads CASSYRVNEKLFF. The CDR3, as DNA: TGTGCCAGCAGCTACAGGGTCAATGAAAAACTGTTTTTT.

V gene TRBV6-4 combines with J gene TRBJ2-7; the match to TRBD2 covers 7 bases. CDR3 size: 17 residues. Trimming at V came to 0 bases and at J to 3 bases, leaving 11 bases not matched to a gene. Germline V CDR1 and CDR2: MRHNA, SNTAGT. In nucleotides, the CDR3 is TGTGCCAGCAGTGACTCGATAGGTTCGCGGGAGATCTACGAGCAGTACGTC. This translates into CASSDSIGSREIYEQYV.

The V call is TRBV5-6, the J call TRBJ1-6; no reliable D call. Trimming removed 7 bases at V and 0 bases at J, with 14 bases between. The CDR3 loop spans 16 amino acids. Germline-derived CDR1 and CDR2 are SGHDT and YYEEEE. The CDR3 is CASGLWLSSYNSPLHF. The CDR3 DNA reads as TGTGCCAGCGGACTTTGGCTAAGCTCCTATAATTCACCCCTCCACTTT.

This chain joins TRBV6-4 and TRBJ2-7; D may be TRBD2 (5 bases). The CDR3 loop spans 17 amino acids. Trimming stripped 2 bases from V and 6 bases from J, with 23 bases between. The V gene's germline CDR1 is MRHNA and CDR2 SNTAGT. The CDR3 nucleotides read TGTGCCAGCAGTGACCACCAGGACTGTTTACTGGCATCCGAGCAGTACGTC. This gives the protein CASSDHQDCLLASEQYV.

This chain joins TRBV18 and TRBJ1-1, with D possibly TRBD1 on 6 matching bases. Germline loops: CDR1 KGHSH, CDR2 LQKENI. The V end was cut by 3 bases, the J end by 1 base, with 6 bases between. The CDR3 is 13 amino acids. For the CDR3, the DNA is TGTGCCAGCTCACCGGGACAGAACACTGAAGCTTTCTTT. It yields the protein CASSPGQNTEAFF.

The J gene is TRBJ1-4, the V gene TRBV5-1; tentative D call: TRBD1 (5 bases). CDR1 and CDR2 (germline): SGHRS, YFSETQ. This CDR3 contains 14 residues. Trimming took 2 bases from V and 6 from J, leaving 11 bases between them. This CDR3 is CASSFRRDDEKLFF. In DNA form, the CDR3 reads TGCGCCAGCAGCTTCCGGAGGGACGATGAAAAACTGTTTTTT.

J is TRBJ2-4 and V is TRBV29-1; D unresolved. Between the trimmed V and J ends, which lost 3 bases and 6 bases, there was a span of 12 bases. Germline V CDR1 and CDR2: SQVTM, ANQGSEA. The CDR3 spans 13 residues. The DNA for the CDR3 is TGCAGCGTTGATTCTCCTAATCTAAACATTCAGTACTTC. Its protein product is CSVDSPNLNIQYF.

The chain employs TRBV7-2 and TRBJ1-4, with D possibly TRBD1 on 5 matching bases. This CDR3 region has 14 residues. From germline, CDR1 is SGHTA and CDR2 FQGNSA. The V and J ends lost 1 base and 7 bases respectively, with 10 bases between them. This CDR3 reads CASSLGGVREKLFF. CDR3 in DNA: TGTGCCAGCAGCTTAGGGGGGGTTCGTGAAAAACTGTTTTTT.

This clone was seen once. The chain carries TRBV28 and TRBJ1-5, with D possibly matching TRBD1 (5 bases). The CDR3 is 15 amino acids. V lost 10 bases, J lost 0 bases, and 16 bases lay in between. Germline CDR1 reads MDHEN; CDR2 reads SYDVKM. The CDR3 here is CATGVQLDSNQPQHF. The DNA for the CDR3 is TGTGCCACGGGGGTCCAGCTAGATAGCAATCAGCCCCAGCATTTT.

The gene calls are TRBV7-8 and TRBJ2-1; TRBD2 might be the D (6 bases). This CDR3 has 16 amino acids. V was cut by 1 base and J by 4 bases, with 14 bases left in between. CDR1 SGHVS and CDR2 FQNEAQ come from the germline V gene. In DNA form, the CDR3 reads TGTGCCAGCAGCTTAGGTCTTAGCGGACGTTACAATGAGCAGTTCTTC. Amino acid sequence: CASSLGLSGRYNEQFF.

The genes are TRBV2 and TRBJ2-7; 10 bases match TRBD2. CDR3 length: 14 amino acids. Trimming took 10 bases from V and 0 from J; bases not matched to a gene: 6. The germline gives CDR1 SNHLY, CDR2 FYNNEI. The CDR3 nucleotides are TGTGCCACCCAGCTAGCGGGGGACTCCTACGAGCAGTACGTC. Amino acids: CATQLAGDSYEQYV.

The chain recombines TRBV27 with TRBJ2-7, with 12 positions matching TRBD1. The CDR3 covers 17 residues. Germline-derived CDR1 and CDR2 are MNHEY and SMNVEV (reference sequence). Trimming took 2 bases from V and 3 from J; bases not matched to a gene: 8. The CDR3 nucleotides are TGTGCCAGCAGTTTAATTCCCGGGACAGGGGGCCGCTACGAGCAGTACTTC. This gives the protein CASSLIPGTGGRYEQYF.

The chain recombines TRBV13 with TRBJ2-1; 11 nucleotides agree with TRBD2. Germline-derived CDR1 and CDR2 are PRHDT and FYEKMQ (reference sequence). The length of the CDR3 is 20 residues. The junction had 23 bases not matched to a gene; V was cut back by 4 bases and J by 9 bases. The CDR3 is CASSSPAWEGPTSGTPEQFF. The CDR3 nucleotides are TGTGCCAGCAGCTCCCCCGCCTGGGAGGGGCCGACTAGCGGGACCCCTGAGCAGTTCTTC.

This chain connects TRBV7-2 to TRBJ2-2, with 7 bases lining up with TRBD2. J lost 1 base, V lost 2 bases, and 1 base had no gene match. The CDR3 has 15 amino acids. Germline V gene sequence: CDR1 SGHTA, CDR2 FQGNSA. CDR3 sequence: CASSLTGGNTGELFF. In nucleotides, the CDR3 is TGTGCCAGCAGCTTAACGGGAGGGAACACCGGGGAGCTGTTTTTT.